This T cell receptor (beta chain) was sequenced in a study of human T cells and chemical hapten exposure (dated by TCRdb to about 2021). Looking at the study overall: For sensitization, 2% DPC in acetone was applied to a roughly 2 cm by roughly 2 cm area of upper inner arm skin. Throughout the approximately 23-week study period, patients were also given weekly therapeutic DPC doses on the scalp. Patch tests used Finn chambers with 0.01% DPC on the upper back, scored after 6 days by International Contact Dermatitis Research Group standards. Alopecia areata with under or over 50% scalp involvement, alopecia totalis and alopecia universalis were represented in the patient cohort, which was mostly female. Libraries were pooled for sequencing, and variation in per-sample TCR yields was attributed mainly to small differences in library volumes within the pool. In alopecia patients, the study followed how the peripheral blood TCR repertoire changed in vivo over primary and secondary sensitization to diphenylcyclopropenone (DPC), a hapten. Blood was sampled from patients pre-sensitization (week 0) and at 2, 6 and about 24 weeks after DPC sensitization. Blood for TCR sequencing was provided by twenty-nine alopecia patients at one to four time points (pre-sensitization, 2, 6 and 24 weeks).

This clonotype was detected a few times. This receptor's antigen is unknown. No base quality information exists; no much larger clone differs at one position. The investigation overall reported the following: No change with DPC sensitization was found in the number of TCRs above 1 in 1000 frequency, and no evidence of global repertoire structure alterations was found. Repeated subsampling changed both the strength of the expansion versus patch-test correlation and the threshold at which the correlation became significant. Patch test score was positively correlated with the number of PT1 expanded TCRs, with significance at thresholds 8, 16 and 32 but not at 4. Because every patient had alopecia, a presumed autoimmune disease, the patients' immune response might differ from that of healthy individuals. Expanded TCRs formed significantly more large CDR3 similarity clusters than pre-sensitization or healthy control sets, consistent with antigen-driven responses.

According to the study, the label for this sample's time point signals: patch test 1, 2 weeks after DPC sensitization. The sample's treatment or condition, from its label and the paper: therapeutic diphenylcyclopropenone sensitization with weekly scalp DPC. At every patch-test visit, the blood draw took place before the patch test was put on. To be eligible, patients had to be aged 18 to 70, diagnosed with alopecia and judged suitable for DPC therapy, while pregnant patients were excluded. Unfractionated whole blood was collected in Tempus Blood RNA tubes, and total RNA was extracted from that blood. Receptor libraries were prepared by RACE. The sample was run on a NextSeq 500. During library preparation, unique molecular identifiers were attached to individual cDNA molecules so that TCRs could be counted in a quantitative, reproducible way. For every blood RNA sample, sequencing covered both the TCR alpha and TCR beta chains. The authors processed their data as follows. The median number of TCRs per sample was some 100,000, ranging from about 20,000 to 750,000. The Decombinator software suite was used to annotate V, J and CDR3 in the TCR reads. Every sample was subsampled to the same number of TCRs (28,000) for the PS versus PT1 abundance plots. TCRs were defined as expanded if absent before sensitization and observed at least eight times at the 2-week time point. TCRdb took the public reads, trimmed them with fastp at Q25, ran MiXCR for clone calling and kept in-frame beta chains. Every distinct CDR3 protein forms one entry, paired with its most common genes and DNA. TCRdb, rather than the study authors, made the V and J calls. The table for this sample lists fewer than 150,000 distinct CDR3 sequences; around 13% of them were counted only once. The ten largest clones capture about 0.9% of the sample.

V is reduced by 3 bases and J by 1 base, leaving a spacing of 18 bases between them. Sequences MDHEN (CDR1) and SYDVKM (CDR2) are obtained from the germline V gene. The CDR3 numbers 17 residues from cysteine through phenylalanine. The sequence is cut down to CDR3 DNA, 51 bases in frame from base 1. The chain is assembled from TRBV28 and TRBJ2-5; the D element might be TRBD1 or TRBD2, as each aligns at 5 bases. The specimen comprised whole blood, sampled in connection with sensitization to the hapten diphenylcyclopropenone (DPC). This clonotype originated in a young man with alopecia areata. Some clones in this sample may be carry-over from other donors' samples. The CDR3 reads CASSFLGLSGPQETQYF. The DNA is TGTGCCAGCAGTTTCCTCGGACTGTCAGGGCCCCAAGAGACCCAGTACTTC.